This TCR beta chain was obtained from a study of early T cells in non-severe SARS-CoV-2 infection. Across the whole study: Chains were not paired, and sequencing was done on bulk RNA from unsorted whole blood.

At least ten counts were recorded for this clonotype. TCRdb reprocessed the 5' RACE reads via MiXCR and lists one record per CDR3 protein. The repertoire holds roughly 34,000 distinct CDR3 sequences, with over 6% as singletons. Germline lookup yields CDR1 MGHRA and CDR2 YSYEKL. The CDR3 is 14 amino acids. The V gene lost 6 bases and the J gene lost 1 base, with 12 bases spanning the gap. The source of this sequence is an adult who was a healthcare worker with PCR-confirmed SARS-CoV-2 infection or an uninfected control (not recorded which). V gene TRBV4-1 combines with J gene TRBJ1-1; D possibly corresponds to TRBD1 (5 bases). Sequenced here: whole blood, sampled at baseline. The CDR3 region is CASRNRFENTEAFF. CDR3 sequence (DNA): TGCGCCAGCAGGAACAGGTTCGAGAACACTGAAGCTTTCTTT.